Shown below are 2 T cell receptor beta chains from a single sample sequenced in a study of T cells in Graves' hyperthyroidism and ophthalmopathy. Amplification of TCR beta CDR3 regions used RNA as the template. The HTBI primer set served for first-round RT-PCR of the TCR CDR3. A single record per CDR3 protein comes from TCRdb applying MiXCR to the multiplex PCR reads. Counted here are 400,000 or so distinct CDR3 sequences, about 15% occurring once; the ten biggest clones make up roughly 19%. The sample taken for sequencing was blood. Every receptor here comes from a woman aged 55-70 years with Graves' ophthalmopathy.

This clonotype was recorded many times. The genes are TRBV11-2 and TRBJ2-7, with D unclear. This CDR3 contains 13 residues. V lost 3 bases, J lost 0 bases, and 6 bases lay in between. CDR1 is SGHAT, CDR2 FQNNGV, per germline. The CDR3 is CASSFPSSYEQYF. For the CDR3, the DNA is TGTGCCAGCAGCTTTCCGAGCTCCTACGAGCAGTACTTC.

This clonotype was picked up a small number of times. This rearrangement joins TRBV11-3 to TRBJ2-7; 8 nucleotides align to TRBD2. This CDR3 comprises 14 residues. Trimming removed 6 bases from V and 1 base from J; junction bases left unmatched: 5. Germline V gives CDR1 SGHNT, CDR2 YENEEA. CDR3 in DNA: TGTGCCAGCAGTCCGACTAGCGAGTCCTACGAGCAGTACTTC. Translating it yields CASSPTSESYEQYF.